A selection of T cell receptor beta chains follows, all from one sample in a study of blood T cells in healthy people across ages. TCRdb used MiXCR to reprocess the 5' RACE reads, holding one entry per CDR3 protein. The data contain about 1.1 million distinct CDR3 sequences, about two fifths of them singletons. Sequences were obtained from blood. The receptor set was obtained from a man aged 18 to 35 in good health. The conserved cysteine and the conserved F or W are not part of the CDR3 here.

j_call: TRBJ2-5
v_call: TRBV25-1
cdr3_aa: ASKNERFSGEQY

j_call: TRBJ1-4
v_call: TRBV7-9
cdr3_aa: ASSVGKKLF

j_call: TRBJ1-2
v_call: TRBV9
cdr3_aa: ASSFRLGYGYT

j_call: TRBJ2-7
v_call: TRBV10-3
cdr3_aa: AISEEQGQGAFYEQY

j_call: TRBJ1-2
v_call: TRBV29-1
cdr3_aa: SVALPGTRDGYT

j_call: TRBJ2-5
v_call: TRBV29-1
cdr3_aa: SVDQGRETQY

j_call: TRBJ1-1
v_call: TRBV2
cdr3_aa: ASRGGTPETF

j_call: TRBJ2-1
v_call: TRBV4-1
cdr3_aa: ASSHLSRSEQF

j_call: TRBJ1-5
v_call: TRBV19
cdr3_aa: AVKDFEAQH

j_call: TRBJ2-1
v_call: TRBV12-3/TRBV12-4
cdr3_aa: ASSLDREEEQF

j_call: TRBJ2-3
v_call: TRBV3-1
cdr3_aa: ASSLSLSTQY

j_call: TRBJ2-7
v_call: TRBV12-3/TRBV12-4
cdr3_aa: ASSLEPNEQY

j_call: TRBJ1-5
v_call: TRBV4-2
cdr3_aa: ASSQEGVGEQPQH

j_call: TRBJ2-2
v_call: TRBV4-2
cdr3_aa: ASSQDPSTSGGTGELF

j_call: TRBJ1-1
v_call: TRBV4-1
cdr3_aa: ASSQDGGGWSTEAF

j_call: TRBJ2-6
v_call: TRBV9
cdr3_aa: ASSTGTGLSSGANVLT

j_call: TRBJ2-7
v_call: TRBV20-1
cdr3_aa: SVRSLSYEQY

j_call: TRBJ1-2
v_call: TRBV4-3
cdr3_aa: VSSQVRGGYGYT

j_call: TRBJ2-7
v_call: TRBV25-1
cdr3_aa: ASSPTGAYNEQY

j_call: NA
v_call: TRBV2
cdr3_aa: ASSDISSYNEQY

j_call: TRBJ2-6
v_call: TRBV4-3
cdr3_aa: ASSHYTSGGYSGANVLT

j_call: TRBJ2-7
v_call: TRBV27
cdr3_aa: ASSLKMDRGSYEQY

j_call: TRBJ1-1
v_call: TRBV4-1
cdr3_aa: ASSHMDRNTEAF

j_call: TRBJ2-1
v_call: TRBV3-1
cdr3_aa: ASSQVGGGPNEQF

j_call: TRBJ2-4
v_call: TRBV5-1
cdr3_aa: ASSLDPRQGTFKNIQY

j_call: TRBJ2-1
v_call: TRBV5-1
cdr3_aa: ASSLGGEYNEQF

j_call: TRBJ1-5
v_call: TRBV15
cdr3_aa: ATGQSYSNQPQH

j_call: TRBJ1-1
v_call: TRBV21-1
cdr3_aa: ASRDRGLATEAF

j_call: TRBJ1-2
v_call: TRBV20-1
cdr3_aa: SASSGTGGYGYT

j_call: TRBJ1-2
v_call: TRBV27
cdr3_aa: AKTGTHANYGYT

j_call: TRBJ1-2
v_call: TRBV5-5
cdr3_aa: ASSLADRVNYGYT

j_call: TRBJ2-1
v_call: TRBV20-1
cdr3_aa: SAISRGDGQF

j_call: TRBJ2-7
v_call: TRBV27
cdr3_aa: ASSLSQGGRQY

j_call: TRBJ2-1
v_call: TRBV6-5
cdr3_aa: ASSYSPRLAGDEQF

j_call: TRBJ2-3
v_call: TRBV20-1
cdr3_aa: SVSGGRLPDTQY

j_call: TRBJ2-3
v_call: TRBV7-2
cdr3_aa: ASSLFSGGVLPDTQY

j_call: TRBJ2-1
v_call: TRBV5-4
cdr3_aa: ASSLESPGNEQF

j_call: TRBJ1-2
v_call: TRBV12-3/TRBV12-4
cdr3_aa: ASRSGNNYGYT

j_call: TRBJ1-5
v_call: TRBV21-1
cdr3_aa: ASSNDTGFNQPQH

j_call: TRBJ1-2
v_call: TRBV20-1
cdr3_aa: SARDPLGDGYT